The 32 T cell receptor beta chains in this list originate from one sample, sequenced in a study of blood T cell repertoires in COVID-19. Only in-frame clones appear in the TCRdb table, and some are missing; sequencing was by immunoSEQ multiplex PCR. This table holds some 250,000 clones, approximately 86% found once. The sample consisted of peripheral blood. The receptors were gathered from a young man with active or convalescent COVID-19.

The chain combines TRBV11-2 with TRBJ1-4, with D tentatively TRBD1 (6 bases). Germline V gives CDR1 SGHAT, CDR2 FQNNGV. This CDR3 is built from 15 residues. Trimming stripped 5 bases from V and 8 bases from J, with 18 bases between. CDR3 DNA sequence: TGTGCCAGCAGCCCAGGGGACAAAGTAAGAGAAAAACTGTTTTTT. Amino acids: CASSPGDKVREKLFF. Variable domain in full (rest from reference TRBV11-2 and TRBJ1-4): EAGVAQSPRYKIIEKRQSVAFWCNPISGHATLYWYQQILGQGPKLLIQFQNNGVVDDSQLPKDRFSAERLKGVDSTLKIQPAKLEDSAVYLCASSPGDKVREKLFFGSGTQLSVL.

This clone has a handful of counts. This chain links TRBV27 with TRBJ1-2; 7 bases agree with TRBD1. CDR1 is MNHEY, CDR2 SMNVEV, per germline (reference sequence). The CDR3 runs 13 residues. The trim removed 3 bases at V and 7 bases at J, leaving 5 bases unmatched. The CDR3 sequence is CASSFAAGGGYTF. CDR3 in DNA: TGTGCCAGCAGTTTCGCCGCAGGGGGTGGCTACACCTTC.

V usage is TRBV6-5 and J usage is TRBJ1-4, with TRBD1 identical over 9 bases. The CDR3 contains 15 residues. CDR1 is MNHEY and CDR2 is SVGAGI in the germline V gene. The J segment lost 5 bases and the V segment lost 6 bases, leaving 7 bases of the junction unmatched. Here the CDR3 DNA reads TGTGCCAGCAGGGGGGGGACAGGGAGAAATGAAAAACTGTTTTTT. Translating it yields CASRGGTGRNEKLFF.

The chain links TRBV10-2 to TRBJ2-7, with TRBD2 matching over 7 bases. J gave up 0 bases and V 7 bases, and 3 bases lay outside the gene matches. The CDR3 covers 13 residues. Germline CDR1 is WSHSY and CDR2 is SAAADI. In DNA form, the CDR3 reads TGCGCCAGCACGGCTAGCGGCTCCTACGAGCAGTACTTC. It encodes CASTASGSYEQYF.

The rearrangement links TRBV5-8 to TRBJ1-4; D might be TRBD1 (6 bases). This CDR3 contains 17 residues. Germline V lookup: CDR1 SGHTS, CDR2 YDEGEE. The V gene lost 1 base and the J gene lost 6 bases, with 19 bases spanning the gap. For the CDR3, the DNA is TGTGCCAGCAGCTTGACAGGGACACTTAGATTGGATGAAAAACTGTTTTTT. Translated: CASSLTGTLRLDEKLFF.

V usage is TRBV6-5 and J usage is TRBJ1-2; 10 positions match TRBD1. This CDR3 contains 16 residues. Trimming took 0 bases from V and 3 from J; bases not matched to a gene: 4. Germline loops: CDR1 MNHEY, CDR2 SVGAGI. CDR3 amino acids: CASSYSGTGDHYGYTF. CDR3 bases: TGTGCCAGCAGTTACTCGGGGACAGGGGATCACTATGGCTACACCTTC.

A few counts support this clone. The chain joins TRBV13 to TRBJ2-6, with 9 bases fitting TRBD1. Germline loops: CDR1 PRHDT, CDR2 FYEKMQ (reference sequence). The CDR3 contains 19 residues. V lost 1 base, J lost 1 base, and 8 bases stayed unmatched. The CDR3 region has the DNA TGTGCCAGCAGCTTAGTGGGGACAGGGTTTTATTCTGGGGCCAACGTCCTGACTTTC. Translated: CASSLVGTGFYSGANVLTF.

The chain employs TRBV7-8 and TRBJ2-1; 7 bases match TRBD1. Germline V gene sequence: CDR1 SGHVS, CDR2 FQNEAQ. The CDR3 totals 15 residues. Unmatched junction bases numbered 8, after V lost 5 bases and J lost 4 bases. CDR3 sequence reads: CASSPDRDTYNEQFF. The CDR3 coding sequence is TGTGCCAGCAGCCCCGACAGGGACACTTACAATGAGCAGTTCTTC.

The genes are TRBV5-4 and TRBJ2-1; 8 bases fit TRBD2. CDR3 size: 14 residues. In germline, CDR1 is SGHNT, CDR2 YYREEE (reference sequence). V was clipped by 0 bases and J by 8 bases; unmatched bases: 4. This CDR3 is CASSLGGSGDEQFF. As DNA, the CDR3 is TGTGCCAGCAGCTTGGGAGGTAGCGGGGATGAGCAGTTCTTC.

In this sample, this clone turned up a few times. The chain joins TRBV6-5 to TRBJ1-3; 9 positions match TRBD1. V was clipped by 5 bases and J by 1 base; unmatched bases: 3. CDR1 is MNHEY and CDR2 is SVGAGI in the germline V gene. This CDR3 spans 15 amino acids. In DNA form, the CDR3 reads TGTGCCAGCAGTCCGGACAGGGGTTCTGGAAACACCATATATTTT. Protein sequence: CASSPDRGSGNTIYF.

This clone was detected ten times or more. This sequence joins TRBV9 and TRBJ1-6; D not resolved. Trimming took 1 base from V and 7 from J, leaving 9 bases between them. Germline CDR1 SGDLS, CDR2 YYNGEE. This CDR3 has 14 amino acids. The CDR3 loop is CASSVRAGNSPLHF. Written as DNA, the CDR3 is TGTGCCAGCAGCGTAAGAGCGGGGAATTCACCCCTCCACTTT.

The genes are TRBV15 and TRBJ2-5; D perhaps matches TRBD2 (7 bases). V was shortened by 4 bases and J by 3 bases, with 9 bases between the two germline ends. CDR1 and CDR2 from the germline V gene are LNHNV and YYDKDF (reference sequence). CDR3 length: 13 residues. DNA for the CDR3: TGTGCCACCAGCATAGGGGGGGAAGAGACCCAGTACTTC. This sequence encodes CATSIGGEETQYF.

The chain links TRBV12-5 to TRBJ1-5; 8 positions agree with TRBD1. The V gene's germline CDR1 is LGHNT and CDR2 FRNRAP. This CDR3 has 16 amino acids. Losses at the gene ends were 0 bases for V and 2 bases for J; bases not matched to a gene: 3. CDR3 coding DNA: TGTGCTAGTGGTTTGGTCAGGGGGCAGGGCAATCAGCCCCAGCATTTT. It encodes CASGLVRGQGNQPQHF.

The V and J genes are TRBV29-1 and TRBJ2-7; the D is unclear. Trimming removed 6 bases from V and 0 bases from J, with 12 bases in between. CDR3 length: 13 residues. The germline gives CDR1 SQVTM, CDR2 ANQGSEA. The CDR3: CSVIIPNSYEQYF. The DNA for the CDR3 is TGCAGCGTGATCATACCTAACTCCTACGAGCAGTACTTC.

The gene calls are TRBV5-1 and TRBJ1-5, with no clear D. This CDR3 spans 16 amino acids. The germline V gene has CDR1 SGHRS and CDR2 YFSETQ. V lost 1 base to trimming and J lost 1 base, with 12 bases between them. CDR3 DNA: TGCGCCAGCAGCTTGTTCCCCAGCGACAGCAATCAGCCCCAGCATTTT. Its translation is CASSLFPSDSNQPQHF.

The genes are TRBV4-1 and TRBJ1-1; D remains unclear. From germline, CDR1 is MGHRA and CDR2 YSYEKL. This CDR3 is 14 amino acids long. The germline V and J ends were trimmed by 1 base and 8 bases, with 14 bases remaining between them. CDR3 in amino acids: CASSQGGSLLEAFF. The CDR3 bases are TGCGCCAGCAGCCAAGGTGGGAGTCTCCTAGAAGCTTTCTTT.

The chain joins TRBV6-6 to TRBJ2-5, with D possibly being TRBD1 (6 bases). Germline CDR1 reads MNHNY; CDR2 reads SVGAGI (reference sequence). The CDR3 runs 15 residues. Deletions cut 1 base from V and 2 bases from J, with 11 bases between. CDR3 region: CASSYFSGTQETQYF. CDR3 DNA sequence: TGTGCCAGCAGTTACTTTTCCGGGACACAAGAGACCCAGTACTTC.

This clone was seen a handful of times. The chain couples TRBV4-2 to TRBJ2-7, with 8 bases aligning to TRBD2. The V gene's germline CDR1 is LGHNA and CDR2 YNFKEQ. The V segment lost 4 bases and the J segment 6 bases; nucleotides outside the gene matches: 5. The CDR3 spans 13 residues. This CDR3 is CASSRGLASEQYF. In DNA form, the CDR3 reads TGTGCCAGCAGCCGAGGACTAGCTTCCGAGCAGTACTTC.

J is TRBJ1-5 and V is TRBV18; 12 positions agree with TRBD1. Germline loops: CDR1 KGHSH, CDR2 LQKENI. V shed 3 bases, J shed 6 bases, and the junction held 3 bases outside the gene matches. This CDR3 is built from 15 residues. CDR3 loop: CASSPGTGGFQPQHF. The CDR3, as DNA: TGTGCCAGCTCACCTGGGACAGGGGGCTTTCAGCCCCAGCATTTT. The full variable domain, rest sourced from reference TRBV18 and TRBJ1-5, is NAGVMQNPRHLVRRRGQEARLRCSPMKGHSHVYWYRQLPEEGLKFMVYLQKENIIDESGMPKERFSAEFPKEGPSILRIQQVVRGDSAAYFCASSPGTGGFQPQHFGDGTRLSIL.

The chain couples TRBV4-2 to TRBJ2-1, with 13 bases lining up with TRBD2. The V segment lost 2 bases and the J segment 8 bases; nucleotides outside the gene matches: 9. CDR3 length equals 17 residues. Germline assignment: CDR1 LGHNA and CDR2 YNFKEQ. As DNA, the CDR3 is TGTGCCAGCAGCCAATTAGGCACTAGCGGGGGGGCCCATGAGCAGTTCTTC. This codes for CASSQLGTSGGAHEQFF.

This rearrangement joins TRBV6-5 to TRBJ1-1, with D perhaps TRBD1 (5 bases). The CDR3 extends over 14 amino acids. Germline lookup yields CDR1 MNHEY and CDR2 SVGAGI. Trimming left V 2 bases short and J 1 base short, with 8 bases between. The chain's CDR3 is CASSYRGENTEAFF. For the CDR3, the DNA is TGTGCCAGCAGTTACAGGGGTGAGAACACTGAAGCTTTCTTT.

The chain employs TRBV5-6 and TRBJ2-7; 8 bases are a match to TRBD2. V was clipped by 4 bases and J by 4 bases; unmatched bases: 13. Looked up from germline, CDR1 is SGHDT and CDR2 is YYEEEE. The CDR3 covers 16 residues. The CDR3 DNA reads as TGTGCCAGCAGCCCCAGGGGCGGGGGGTTCTGGTACGAGCAGTACTTC. Translation: CASSPRGGGFWYEQYF.

The CDR3 DNA is TGTGCCAGCAGCTTAGATGGCAGAATGGATGGCTACACCTTC. This codes for CASSLDGRMDGYTF. V is TRBV13 and J is TRBJ1-2, with D unresolved. Trimming took 1 base from V and 6 from J, leaving 12 bases between them. Germline CDR1 PRHDT, CDR2 FYEKMQ (reference sequence). CDR3 length: 14 residues.

The chain is built from TRBV5-1 and TRBJ1-2; the D is unclear. V gave up 5 bases and J gave up 4 bases, with 12 bases separating them. The CDR3 extends over 13 amino acids. Per the germline V gene, CDR1 is SGHRS and CDR2 is YFSETQ. The CDR3 spells CASSRDNIYGYTF. The DNA of the CDR3 is TGCGCCAGCAGTAGAGACAATATCTATGGCTACACCTTC.

This CDR3 is CASSLGLAESTDTQYF. In DNA form, the CDR3 reads TGTGCCAGCAGCCTGGGACTAGCGGAAAGCACAGATACGCAGTATTTT. V gene TRBV4-2 combines with J gene TRBJ2-3; 11 bases line up with TRBD2. V trimming: 4 bases; J trimming: 0 bases; junction bases outside the gene matches: 3. The CDR3 has 16 amino acids. The germline V gene encodes CDR1 LGHNA and CDR2 YNFKEQ.

This clone has a single count. This sequence joins TRBV6-1 and TRBJ1-2, with D possibly TRBD1 on 6 matching bases. V was shortened by 2 bases and J by 3 bases, with 16 bases between the two germline ends. The CDR3 extends over 16 amino acids. Germline CDR1 reads MNHNS; CDR2 reads SASEGT. This CDR3 is CASSEPTGVNDYGYTF. Written as DNA, the CDR3 is TGTGCCAGCAGTGAACCGACAGGCGTAAATGACTATGGCTACACCTTC.

This clone was observed a single time. This rearrangement joins TRBV7-9 to TRBJ2-1; no firm D call. Germline CDR1 reads SEHNR; CDR2 reads FQNEAQ (reference sequence). With 8 bases removed from V and 7 bases from J, the gap between germline ends came to 12 bases. The CDR3 covers 12 residues. CDR3 region: CASGPHENEQFF. The DNA for the CDR3 is TGTGCCAGCGGGCCCCACGAGAATGAGCAGTTCTTC.

V gene TRBV4-3 combines with J gene TRBJ2-1, with TRBD2 as a possible D gene (6 bases). The germline V gene has CDR1 LGHNA and CDR2 YSLEER. V lost 1 base, J lost 8 bases, and 18 bases lay in between. The CDR3 is 16 residues long. CDR3 amino acids: CASSQVWSGDSDEQFF. CDR3 DNA: TGCGCCAGCAGCCAAGTCTGGTCGGGGGATAGCGATGAGCAGTTCTTC.

The sample holds one count of this clone. The chain carries TRBV29-1 and TRBJ2-3; 9 bases align to TRBD1. Trimming took 8 bases from V and 0 from J; bases not matched to a gene: 9. From germline, CDR1 is SQVTM and CDR2 ANQGSEA. The CDR3 runs 15 residues. This CDR3 reads CSIKQGARSTDTQYF. CDR3 nucleotides: TGCAGCATCAAACAGGGGGCCCGGAGCACAGATACGCAGTATTTT.

The chain recombines TRBV3-1 (or the pseudogene TRBV3-2) with TRBJ2-3, with TRBD2 matching 12 bases. The CDR3 is made up of 15 amino acids. V lost 4 bases and J lost 5; bases outside the gene matches: 4. CDR1 and CDR2 (germline): LGHDT, YNNKEL (reference sequence). CDR3 in amino acids: CASSRKTSGGDTQYF. DNA for the CDR3: TGTGCCAGCAGCCGGAAGACTAGCGGGGGAGATACGCAGTATTTT.

The chain uses TRBV1 and TRBJ2-5; TRBD2 was called by the table and not checked on the DNA. TRBV1 is marked as a pseudogene. The CDR3 runs to 18 residues. The CDR3 loop is CTSSQSPRLAGGRETQYF. CDR3 DNA sequence: TGCACCAGCAGCCAATCCCCCCGACTAGCGGGGGGGAGAGAGACCCAGTACTTC.

This rearrangement joins TRBV9 to TRBJ2-7, with unresolved D. Deletions cut 0 bases from V and 2 bases from J, with 15 bases between. Germline CDR1 and CDR2: SGDLS and YYNGEE. The CDR3 is made up of 16 amino acids. Here the CDR3 DNA reads TGTGCCAGCAGCGTAGGAGACACAATAGGAACCTACGAGCAGTACTTC. Translation gives CASSVGDTIGTYEQYF.